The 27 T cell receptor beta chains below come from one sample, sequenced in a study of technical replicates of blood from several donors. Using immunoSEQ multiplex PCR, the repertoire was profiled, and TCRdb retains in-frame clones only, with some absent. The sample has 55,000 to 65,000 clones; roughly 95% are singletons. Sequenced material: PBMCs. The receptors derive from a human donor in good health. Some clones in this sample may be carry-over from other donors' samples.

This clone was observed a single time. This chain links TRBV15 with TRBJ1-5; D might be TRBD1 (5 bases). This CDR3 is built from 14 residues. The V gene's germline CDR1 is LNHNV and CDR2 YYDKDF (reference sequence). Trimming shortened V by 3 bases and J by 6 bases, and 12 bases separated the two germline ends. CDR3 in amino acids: CATSRGGVSQPQHF. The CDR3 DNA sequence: TGTGCCACCAGCAGGGGGGGGGTGAGTCAGCCCCAGCATTTT.

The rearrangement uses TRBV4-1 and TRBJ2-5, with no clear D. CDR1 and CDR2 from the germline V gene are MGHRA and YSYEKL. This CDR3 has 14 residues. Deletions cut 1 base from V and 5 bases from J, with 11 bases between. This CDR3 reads CASSQVGPRETQYF. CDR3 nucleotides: TGCGCCAGCAGCCAAGTAGGCCCTAGGGAGACCCAGTACTTC.

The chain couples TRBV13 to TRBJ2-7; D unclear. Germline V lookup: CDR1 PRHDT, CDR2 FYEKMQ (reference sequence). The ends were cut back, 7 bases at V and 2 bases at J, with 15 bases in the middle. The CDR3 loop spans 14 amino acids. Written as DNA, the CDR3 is TGTGCCAGCACCTCTCCGCGCCAACCCTACGAGCAGTACTTC. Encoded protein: CASTSPRQPYEQYF.

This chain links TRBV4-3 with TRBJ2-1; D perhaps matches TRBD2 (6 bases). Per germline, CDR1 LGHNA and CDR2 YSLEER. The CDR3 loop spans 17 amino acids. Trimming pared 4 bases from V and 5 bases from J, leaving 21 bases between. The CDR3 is CASSRVLRGSGDNEQFF. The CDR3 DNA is TGCGCCAGCAGCCGGGTTCTCCGGGGTAGCGGCGACAATGAGCAGTTCTTC.

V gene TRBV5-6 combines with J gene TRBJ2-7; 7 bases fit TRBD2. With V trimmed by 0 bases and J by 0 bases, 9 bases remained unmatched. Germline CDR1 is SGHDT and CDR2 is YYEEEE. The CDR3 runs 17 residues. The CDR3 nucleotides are TGTGCCAGCAGCTTGGGTTTTGGCGGGAGAAGCTCCTACGAGCAGTACTTC. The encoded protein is CASSLGFGGRSSYEQYF.

Here the CDR3 reads CASSQGSGTGGFFSNQPQHF. The CDR3 nucleotides read TGCGCCAGCAGCCAAGGCTCCGGGACAGGGGGTTTTTTTAGCAATCAGCCCCAGCATTTT. The chain uses TRBV4-1 and TRBJ1-5; 11 bases fit TRBD1. Germline V gives CDR1 MGHRA, CDR2 YSYEKL. CDR3 size: 20 residues. After removal of 1 base from V and 0 bases from J, the junction contained 11 bases not matched to a gene.

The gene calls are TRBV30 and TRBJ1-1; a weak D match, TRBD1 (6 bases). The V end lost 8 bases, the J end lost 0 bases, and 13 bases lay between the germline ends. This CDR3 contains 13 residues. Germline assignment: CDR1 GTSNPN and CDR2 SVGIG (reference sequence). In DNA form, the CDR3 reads TGTGCCGTAACGAGGGGGATGAACACTGAAGCTTTCTTT. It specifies CAVTRGMNTEAFF.

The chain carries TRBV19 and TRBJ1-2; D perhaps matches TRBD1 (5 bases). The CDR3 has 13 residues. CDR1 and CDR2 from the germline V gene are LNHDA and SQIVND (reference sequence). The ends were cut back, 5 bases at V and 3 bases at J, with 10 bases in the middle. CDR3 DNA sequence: TGTGCCAGTAGTCAAACAGGTTACTATGGCTACACCTTC. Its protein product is CASSQTGYYGYTF.

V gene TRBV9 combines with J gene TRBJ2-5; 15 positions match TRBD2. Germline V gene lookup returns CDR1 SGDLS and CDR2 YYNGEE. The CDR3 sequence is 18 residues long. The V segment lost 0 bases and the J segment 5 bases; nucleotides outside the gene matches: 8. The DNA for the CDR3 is TGTGCCAGCAGCGTAGAGGGGGGGGGACTAGCGGGAGGTGAGACCCAGTACTTC. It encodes CASSVEGGGLAGGETQYF.

The CDR3 spells CAWGTSGGTDTQYF. The CDR3 nucleotides read TGTGCCTGGGGAACTAGCGGGGGCACAGATACGCAGTATTTT. The rearrangement joins TRBV30 to TRBJ2-3, with 10 bases matching TRBD2. J lost 1 base, V lost 5 bases, and 3 bases had no gene match. This CDR3 has 14 amino acids. Looked up from germline, CDR1 is GTSNPN and CDR2 is SVGIG (reference sequence). Full variable domain (remainder filled in from reference TRBV30 and TRBJ2-3): SQTIHQWPATLVQPVGSPLSLECTVEGTSNPNLYWYRQAAGRGLQLLFYSVGIGQISSEVPQNLSASRPQDRQFILSSKKLLLSDSGFYLCAWGTSGGTDTQYFGPGTRLTVL.

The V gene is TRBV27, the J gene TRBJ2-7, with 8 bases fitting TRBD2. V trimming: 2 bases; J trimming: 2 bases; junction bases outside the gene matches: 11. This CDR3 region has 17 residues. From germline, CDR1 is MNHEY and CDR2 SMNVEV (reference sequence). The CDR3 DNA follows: TGTGCCAGCAGTTTAATCCCCCTGGGGACTAGAGCCTACGAGCAGTACTTC. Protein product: CASSLIPLGTRAYEQYF.

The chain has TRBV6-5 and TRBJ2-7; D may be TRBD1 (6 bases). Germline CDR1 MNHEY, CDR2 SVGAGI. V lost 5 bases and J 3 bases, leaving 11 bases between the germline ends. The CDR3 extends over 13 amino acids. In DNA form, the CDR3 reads TGTGCCAGCAGTACGGACAGCCACTACGAGCAGTACTTC. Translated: CASSTDSHYEQYF.

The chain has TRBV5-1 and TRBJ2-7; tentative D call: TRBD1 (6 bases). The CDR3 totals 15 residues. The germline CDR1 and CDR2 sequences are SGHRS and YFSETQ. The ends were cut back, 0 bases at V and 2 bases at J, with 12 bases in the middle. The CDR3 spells CASSLVQGIPYEQYF. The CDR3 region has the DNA TGCGCCAGCAGCTTGGTTCAGGGGATTCCCTACGAGCAGTACTTC. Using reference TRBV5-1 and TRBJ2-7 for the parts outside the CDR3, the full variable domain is KAGVTQTPRYLIKTRGQQVTLSCSPISGHRSVSWYQQTPGQGLQFLFEYFSETQRNKGNFPGRFSGRQFSNSRSEMNVSTLELGDSALYLCASSLVQGIPYEQYFGPGTRLTVT.

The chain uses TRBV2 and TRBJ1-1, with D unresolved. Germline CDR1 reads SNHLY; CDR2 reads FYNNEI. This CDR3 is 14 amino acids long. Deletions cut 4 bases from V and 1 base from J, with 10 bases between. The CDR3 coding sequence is TGTGCCAGCAGTGTCCGCCTAGAGAACACTGAAGCTTTCTTT. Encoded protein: CASSVRLENTEAFF.

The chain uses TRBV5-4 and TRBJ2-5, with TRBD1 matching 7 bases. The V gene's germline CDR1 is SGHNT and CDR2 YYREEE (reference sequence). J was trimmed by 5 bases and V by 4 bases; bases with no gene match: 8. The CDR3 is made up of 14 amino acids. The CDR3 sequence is CASSPRDRGETQYF. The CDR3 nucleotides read TGTGCCAGCAGCCCTCGGGACAGAGGGGAGACCCAGTACTTC.

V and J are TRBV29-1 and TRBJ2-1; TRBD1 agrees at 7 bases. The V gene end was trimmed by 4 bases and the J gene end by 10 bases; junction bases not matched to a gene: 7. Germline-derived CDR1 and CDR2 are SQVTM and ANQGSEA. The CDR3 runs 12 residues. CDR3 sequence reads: CSVAEGAREQFF. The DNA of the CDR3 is TGCAGCGTTGCTGAGGGGGCGAGGGAGCAGTTCTTC.

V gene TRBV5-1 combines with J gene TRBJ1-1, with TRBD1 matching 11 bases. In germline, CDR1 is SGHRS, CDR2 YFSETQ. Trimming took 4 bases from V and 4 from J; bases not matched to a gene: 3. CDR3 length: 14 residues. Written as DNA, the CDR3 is TGCGCCAGCAGCCACGGGACAGGGGGCACTGAAGCTTTCTTT. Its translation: CASSHGTGGTEAFF. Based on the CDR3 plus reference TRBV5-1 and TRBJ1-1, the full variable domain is KAGVTQTPRYLIKTRGQQVTLSCSPISGHRSVSWYQQTPGQGLQFLFEYFSETQRNKGNFPGRFSGRQFSNSRSEMNVSTLELGDSALYLCASSHGTGGTEAFFGQGTRLTVV.

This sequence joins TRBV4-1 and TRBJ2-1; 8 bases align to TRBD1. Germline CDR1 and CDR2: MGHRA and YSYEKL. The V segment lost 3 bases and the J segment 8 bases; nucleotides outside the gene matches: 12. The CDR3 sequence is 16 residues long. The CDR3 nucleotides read TGCGCCAGCAGCCAGAGACAGGGGCCCCGAATCGATGAGCAGTTCTTC. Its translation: CASSQRQGPRIDEQFF.

Here the CDR3 reads CASSLSVNTEAFF. In DNA, the CDR3 is TGTGCCAGCAGCTTATCTGTGAACACTGAAGCTTTCTTT. This chain links TRBV7-2 with TRBJ1-1; no reliable D call. CDR3 length: 13 residues. Germline V gene lookup returns CDR1 SGHTA and CDR2 FQGNSA. With 2 bases removed from V and 0 bases from J, the gap between germline ends came to 4 bases.

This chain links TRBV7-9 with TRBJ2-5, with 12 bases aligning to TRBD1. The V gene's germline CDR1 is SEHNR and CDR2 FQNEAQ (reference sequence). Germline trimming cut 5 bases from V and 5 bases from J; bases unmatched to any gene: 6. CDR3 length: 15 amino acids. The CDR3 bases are TGTGCCAGCAGCCCGGGACAGGGGGCTTTGGAGACCCAGTACTTC. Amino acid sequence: CASSPGQGALETQYF. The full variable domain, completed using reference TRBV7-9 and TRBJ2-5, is DTGVSQNPRHKITKRGQNVTFRCDPISEHNRLYWYRQTLGQGPEFLTYFQNEAQLEKSRLLSDRFSAERPKGSFSTLEIQRTEQGDSAMYLCASSPGQGALETQYFGPGTRLLVL.

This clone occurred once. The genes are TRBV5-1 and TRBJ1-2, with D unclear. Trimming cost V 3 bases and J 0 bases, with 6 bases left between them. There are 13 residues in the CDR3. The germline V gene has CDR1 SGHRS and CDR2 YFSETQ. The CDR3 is CASSYTSNYGYTF. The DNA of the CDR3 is TGCGCCAGCAGCTACACATCTAACTATGGCTACACCTTC.

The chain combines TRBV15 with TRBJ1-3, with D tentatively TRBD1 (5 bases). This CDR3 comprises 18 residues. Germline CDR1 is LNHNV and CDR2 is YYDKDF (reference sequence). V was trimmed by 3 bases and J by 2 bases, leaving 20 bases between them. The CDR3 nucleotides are TGTGCCACCAGCAGGCTCACTAAGGGACTGTCCACTGGAAACACCATATATTTT. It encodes CATSRLTKGLSTGNTIYF.

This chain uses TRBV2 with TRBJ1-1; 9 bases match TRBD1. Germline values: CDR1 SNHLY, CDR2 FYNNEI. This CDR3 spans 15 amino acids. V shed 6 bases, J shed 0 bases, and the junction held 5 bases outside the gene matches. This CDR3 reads CASRTGGFMNTEAFF. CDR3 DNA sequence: TGTGCCAGCAGGACAGGGGGTTTCATGAACACTGAAGCTTTCTTT.

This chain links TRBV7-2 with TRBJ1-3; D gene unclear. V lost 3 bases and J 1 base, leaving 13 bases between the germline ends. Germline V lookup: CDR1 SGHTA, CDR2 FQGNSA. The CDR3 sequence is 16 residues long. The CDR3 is CASSFGLTGSGNTIYF. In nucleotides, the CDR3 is TGTGCCAGCAGCTTTGGACTGACCGGTTCTGGAAACACCATATATTTT.

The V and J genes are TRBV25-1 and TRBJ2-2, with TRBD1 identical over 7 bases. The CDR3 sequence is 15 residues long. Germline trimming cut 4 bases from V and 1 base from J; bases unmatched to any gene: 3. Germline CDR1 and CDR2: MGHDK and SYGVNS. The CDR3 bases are TGTGCCAGCAGTGCCGGGACAGTGAACACCGGGGAGCTGTTTTTT. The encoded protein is CASSAGTVNTGELFF.

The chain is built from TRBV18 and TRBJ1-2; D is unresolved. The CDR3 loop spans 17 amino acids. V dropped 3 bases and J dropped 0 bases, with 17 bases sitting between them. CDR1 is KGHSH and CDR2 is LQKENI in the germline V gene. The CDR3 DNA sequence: TGTGCCAGCTCACCGAGAACTTCGGGAGGAGCTAACTATGGCTACACCTTC. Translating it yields CASSPRTSGGANYGYTF.

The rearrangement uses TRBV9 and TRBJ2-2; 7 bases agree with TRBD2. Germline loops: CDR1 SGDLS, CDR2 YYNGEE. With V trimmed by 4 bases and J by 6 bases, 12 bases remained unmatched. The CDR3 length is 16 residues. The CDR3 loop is CASSLYQTSSAGELFF. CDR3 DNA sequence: TGTGCCAGCAGCTTATACCAGACTAGCTCGGCCGGGGAGCTGTTTTTT.